What follows describes a single T cell receptor (beta chain). Using its own MiXCR run on the RT-PCR reads, TCRdb lists one record per CDR3 protein. The sample lists under 200,000 distinct CDR3 sequences, more than 10% occurring once. The data were taken from a study of response to subunit inactivated influenza vaccine. Germline V gene lookup returns CDR1 MDHEN and CDR2 SYDVKM. V gave up 4 bases and J gave up 0 bases, with 7 bases separating them. The CDR3 extends over 14 amino acids. The sample was also linked to a second study, of T cells expressing NK-cell markers. That work states: TCR beta cDNA was made by 5'RACE template switching with UMIs. CD3+CD56+NKG2C+, CD3+CD56+NKG2C- and CD3+CD56-NKG2C+ T cells, once sorted, supplied the TCR beta repertoires. In several experiments, an anti-gamma-delta TCR antibody restricted sorting to alpha-beta TCR T cells. The CD3+CD56-NKG2C+ fraction of a handful of donors was likewise dominated by these clonotypes.

The source material was CD8+ T cells sorted from PBMCs, sampled 11 to 12 days after vaccination. This sequence was found in a man aged 50 or older who received an inactivated influenza vaccine. The V gene is TRBV28, the J gene TRBJ2-4, with a possible D match to TRBD1 (5 bases). As DNA, the CDR3 is TGTGCCAGCAGTTCCGACAGAGCCAAAAACATTCAGTACTTC. This codes for CASSSDRAKNIQYF.